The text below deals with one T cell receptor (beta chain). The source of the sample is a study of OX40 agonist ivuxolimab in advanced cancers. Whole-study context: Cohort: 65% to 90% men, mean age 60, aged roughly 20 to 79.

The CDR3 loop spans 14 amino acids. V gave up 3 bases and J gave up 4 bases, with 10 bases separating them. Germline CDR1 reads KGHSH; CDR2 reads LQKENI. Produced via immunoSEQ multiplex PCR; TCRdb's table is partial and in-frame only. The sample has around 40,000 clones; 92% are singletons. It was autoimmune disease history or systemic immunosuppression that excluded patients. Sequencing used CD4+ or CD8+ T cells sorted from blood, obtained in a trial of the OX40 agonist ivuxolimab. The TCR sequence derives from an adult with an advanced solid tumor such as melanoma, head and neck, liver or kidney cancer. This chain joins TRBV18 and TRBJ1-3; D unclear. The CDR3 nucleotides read TGTGCCAGCTCACCCCCAACCGACGGAAACACCATATATTTT. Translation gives CASSPPTDGNTIYF.